A single sample is the source of the 13 T cell receptor beta chains below, sequenced in a study of cytomegalovirus exposure and HLA in healthy donors. Sequenced by immunoSEQ multiplex PCR; TCRdb stores in-frame clones only, minus some. The sample carries about 190,000 clones, about 83% recorded once. The sample comprised PBMCs. These TCRs come from a young woman in good health and CMV-seronegative.

The chain is built from TRBV5-1 and TRBJ1-2, with TRBD1 as a possible D gene (6 bases). Germline loops: CDR1 SGHRS, CDR2 YFSETQ. V was pared by 0 bases and J by 4 bases, with 10 bases between. This CDR3 is built from 14 residues. CDR3: CASSLELDSYGYTF. CDR3 bases: TGCGCCAGCAGCTTGGAACTGGACAGCTATGGCTACACCTTC.

The chain combines TRBV30 with TRBJ2-7; TRBD1 is a possible D gene (6 bases). Germline V gives CDR1 GTSNPN, CDR2 SVGIG (reference sequence). Trimming left V 3 bases short and J 6 bases short, with 9 bases between. The CDR3 is made up of 11 amino acids. The CDR3 sequence: CAWRDSAEQYF. CDR3 DNA sequence: TGTGCCTGGAGGGACAGTGCCGAGCAGTACTTC.

The J gene is TRBJ1-1, the V gene TRBV7-9; a weak D match, TRBD1 (5 bases). CDR3 size: 15 residues. Germline CDR1 reads SEHNR; CDR2 reads FQNEAQ (reference sequence). The V and J ends lost 1 base and 3 bases respectively, with 12 bases between them. The CDR3 region is CASSLDGVGDTEAFF. The CDR3 nucleotides read TGTGCCAGCAGCTTAGATGGGGTAGGGGACACTGAAGCTTTCTTT.

This rearrangement joins TRBV5-4 to TRBJ1-4, with a tentative D call TRBD1 (5 bases). Germline CDR1 and CDR2: SGHNT and YYREEE (reference sequence). The CDR3 extends over 16 amino acids. The ends were cut back, 4 bases at V and 2 bases at J, with 15 bases in the middle. CDR3: CASSPGPRGTNEKLFF. The CDR3 DNA reads as TGTGCCAGCAGCCCCGGGCCTCGGGGGACTAATGAAAAACTGTTTTTT.

The chain is built from TRBV6-1 and TRBJ1-1; D not certain. V lost 3 bases and J lost 1, with 6 bases in between. The CDR3 sequence is 13 residues long. Germline assignment: CDR1 MNHNS and CDR2 SASEGT. CDR3 protein: CASSERENTEAFF. In DNA form, the CDR3 reads TGTGCCAGCAGTGAGAGGGAGAACACTGAAGCTTTCTTT.

The chain uses TRBV7-8 and TRBJ1-1; D remains unclear. Deletions cut 2 bases from V and 6 bases from J, with 7 bases between. CDR1 is SGHVS, CDR2 FQNEAQ, per germline. The CDR3 covers 12 residues. The CDR3 sequence is CASSLQAPEAFF. The CDR3 bases are TGTGCCAGCAGCTTACAGGCCCCTGAAGCTTTCTTT.

The chain combines TRBV28 with TRBJ1-1; 7 nucleotides align to TRBD1. This CDR3 is built from 16 residues. The J segment lost 0 bases and the V segment lost 6 bases, leaving 10 bases of the junction unmatched. The germline gives CDR1 MDHEN, CDR2 SYDVKM. CDR3 nucleotides: TGTGCCAGCAGGACGGTGGGACAGCACATGAACACTGAAGCTTTCTTT. Protein sequence: CASRTVGQHMNTEAFF. Combining the CDR3 with reference TRBV28 and TRBJ1-1 gives the whole variable domain DVKVTQSSRYLVKRTGEKVFLECVQDMDHENMFWYRQDPGLGLRLIYFSYDVKMKEKGDIPEGYSVSREKKERFSLILESASTNQTSMYLCASRTVGQHMNTEAFFGQGTRLTVV.

The chain recombines TRBV13 with TRBJ1-1, with 8 bases lining up with TRBD1. V trimming: 5 bases; J trimming: 6 bases; junction bases outside the gene matches: 5. The CDR3 extends over 13 amino acids. CDR1 and CDR2 (germline): PRHDT, FYEKMQ (reference sequence). The CDR3 reads CASSRRGLPEAFF. In DNA form, the CDR3 reads TGTGCCAGCAGCCGCAGGGGGCTTCCTGAAGCTTTCTTT.

This clone appeared a few times. The chain carries TRBV19 and TRBJ1-5, with D tentatively TRBD1 (6 bases). Germline values: CDR1 LNHDA, CDR2 SQIVND (reference sequence). The CDR3 is 16 residues long. The V end lost 10 bases, the J end lost 5 bases, and 24 bases lay between the germline ends. This CDR3 reads CANRGRGSRAHQPQHF. The CDR3 DNA reads as TGTGCCAACCGGGGAAGGGGGAGTAGGGCCCATCAGCCCCAGCATTTT.

This clone was seen only a few times. V usage is TRBV7-9 and J usage is TRBJ2-7, with a possible D match to TRBD1 (5 bases). Between the trimmed V and J ends, which lost 3 bases and 3 bases, there was a span of 12 bases. The length of the CDR3 is 14 residues. Germline loops: CDR1 SEHNR, CDR2 FQNEAQ (reference sequence). The CDR3 DNA is TGTGCCAGCAGCTTCTTGGGTCAGGGCTACGAGCAGTACTTC. It yields the protein CASSFLGQGYEQYF.

The chain has TRBV2 and TRBJ1-6, with 8 bases identical to TRBD1. J was trimmed by 4 bases and V by 3 bases; bases with no gene match: 5. CDR3 length: 16 amino acids. Germline-derived CDR1 and CDR2 are SNHLY and FYNNEI. CDR3 sequence: CASSDDRGRYNSPLHF. Here the CDR3 DNA reads TGTGCCAGCAGTGACGACAGGGGACGGTATAATTCACCCCTCCACTTT. Together with reference TRBV2 and TRBJ1-6, the CDR3 gives the full variable domain: EPEVTQTPSHQVTQMGQEVILRCVPISNHLYFYWYRQILGQKVEFLVSFYNNEISEKSEIFDDQFSVERPDGSNFTLKIRSTKLEDSAMYFCASSDDRGRYNSPLHFGNGTRLTVT.

V and J are TRBV19 and TRBJ1-3; D is ambiguous. CDR1 and CDR2 from the germline V gene are LNHDA and SQIVND (reference sequence). V lost 0 bases and J 0 bases, leaving 18 bases between the germline ends. This CDR3 is built from 19 residues. CDR3 region: CASSIDLRVRSHSGNTIYF. DNA of the CDR3: TGTGCCAGTAGTATAGACCTTCGAGTCCGGTCGCACTCTGGAAACACCATATATTTT. The whole variable domain, filled in from reference TRBV19 and TRBJ1-3, reads DGGITQSPKYLFRKEGQNVTLSCEQNLNHDAMYWYRQDPGQGLRLIYYSQIVNDFQKGDIAEGYSVSREKKESFPLTVTSAQKNPTAFYLCASSIDLRVRSHSGNTIYFGEGSWLTVV.

V and J are TRBV10-2 and TRBJ1-2; TRBD1 matches 7 bases. This CDR3 comprises 13 residues. CDR1 and CDR2 from the germline V gene are WSHSY and SAAADI. V lost 5 bases and J lost 8; bases outside the gene matches: 8. CDR3 loop: CASSYRGSEGYTF. The CDR3 nucleotides read TGCGCCAGCAGTTACAGGGGAAGTGAAGGCTACACCTTC.